This T cell receptor (beta chain) was retrieved from a study of CD8 T cells in ankylosing spondylitis (dated by TCRdb to the late 2010s). In terms of the full investigation: T cell receptor beta repertoires were profiled in healthy donors and ankylosing spondylitis patients so that disease-linked TCR variants could be found. In total, the full study cohort was made up of roughly 110 healthy donors and approximately 27 ankylosing spondylitis patients. Peripheral blood was sampled, and synovial fluid was additionally collected from ankylosing spondylitis patients. Findings and caveats that apply to the study as a whole: The disease-linked clones were reported to be significantly enriched in matched synovial fluid samples from ankylosing spondylitis patients. A TCR beta motif of several highly homologous amino acid variants appeared characteristic of blood from ankylosing spondylitis patients. A CD8+ phenotype was shown by the disease-linked clones, which were found at relatively low frequencies in peripheral blood. Some of the motif variants had been reported before in the synovial fluid and blood of reactive arthritis patients, a finding that suggests common disease-initiation mechanisms.

At least ten counts were recorded for this clonotype. The antigen it recognizes is unknown. Base qualities are not recorded, but no much larger clone differs from it by a single base. TCRdb lists the instrument as Illumina HiSeq 2500. TCR beta libraries were prepared by quantitative 5'-RACE with molecular barcodes. In the paper's pipeline: A new computational method based on a probabilistic model of VDJ rearrangement was used to identify disease-linked TCR variants. The public reads were reprocessed in TCRdb via fastp at Q25 and MiXCR, keeping in-frame beta chains. CDR3 protein duplicates are merged, each entry listing the most common genes and DNA. These V and J calls rely on TCRdb rather than the paper's analysis. The sample has 750,000 to 850,000 distinct CDR3 sequences on record, 12% of them singletons. The biggest ten clones account for approximately 0.51% of the sample. The clonotype originates from a male donor with ankylosing spondylitis. The sequencing sample was made of blood, either unsorted or a sorted T cell fraction (not recorded which).

The CDR3 loop reads CASSSAVNSPLHF. The DNA reads TGTGCCAGCAGCTCGGCGGTGAATTCACCCCTCCACTTT. The chain links TRBV7-2 with TRBJ1-6, with the identity of the D gene unclear. The germline V gene sets CDR1 to SGHTA and CDR2 to FQGNSA. The CDR3 goes from the cysteine to the phenylalanine over 13 residues. The entry retains the CDR3 DNA only, 39 bases that are in frame from base 1. V and J are truncated by 4 bases and 7 bases respectively, leaving an intervening sequence of 8 bases.